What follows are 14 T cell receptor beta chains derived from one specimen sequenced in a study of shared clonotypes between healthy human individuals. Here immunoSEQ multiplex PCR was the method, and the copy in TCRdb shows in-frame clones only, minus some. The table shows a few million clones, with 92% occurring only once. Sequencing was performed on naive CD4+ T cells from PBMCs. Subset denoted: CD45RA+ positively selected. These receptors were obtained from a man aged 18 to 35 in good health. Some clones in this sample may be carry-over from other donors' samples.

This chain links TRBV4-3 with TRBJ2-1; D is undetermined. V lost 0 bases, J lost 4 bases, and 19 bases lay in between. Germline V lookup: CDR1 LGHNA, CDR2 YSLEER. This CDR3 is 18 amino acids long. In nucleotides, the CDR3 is TGCGCCAGCAGCCAAGACCCCCTACTCATTAAAACTTACAATGAGCAGTTCTTC. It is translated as CASSQDPLLIKTYNEQFF.

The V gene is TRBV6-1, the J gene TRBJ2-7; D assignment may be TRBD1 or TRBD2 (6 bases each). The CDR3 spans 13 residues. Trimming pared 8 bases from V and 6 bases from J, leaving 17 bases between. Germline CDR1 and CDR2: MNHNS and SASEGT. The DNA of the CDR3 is TGTGCCAGCGTCAGAAGAGGGGGGCGCGAGCAGTACTTC. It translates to CASVRRGGREQYF.

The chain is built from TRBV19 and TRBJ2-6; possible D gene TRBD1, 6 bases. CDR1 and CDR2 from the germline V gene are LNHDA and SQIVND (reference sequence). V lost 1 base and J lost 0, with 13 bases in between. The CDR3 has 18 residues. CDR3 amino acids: CASSIGYRAPSGANVLTF. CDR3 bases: TGTGCCAGTAGTATAGGGTACAGGGCCCCCTCTGGGGCCAACGTCCTGACTTTC. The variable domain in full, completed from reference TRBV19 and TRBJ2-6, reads DGGITQSPKYLFRKEGQNVTLSCEQNLNHDAMYWYRQDPGQGLRLIYYSQIVNDFQKGDIAEGYSVSREKKESFPLTVTSAQKNPTAFYLCASSIGYRAPSGANVLTFGAGSRLTVL.

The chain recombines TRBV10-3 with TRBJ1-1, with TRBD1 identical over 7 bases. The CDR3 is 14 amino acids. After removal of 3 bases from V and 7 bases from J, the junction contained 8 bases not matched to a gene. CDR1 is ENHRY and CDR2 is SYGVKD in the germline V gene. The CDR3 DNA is TGTGCCATCAGTGATGACAGGGACGTGGGTGAAGCTTTCTTT. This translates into CAISDDRDVGEAFF.

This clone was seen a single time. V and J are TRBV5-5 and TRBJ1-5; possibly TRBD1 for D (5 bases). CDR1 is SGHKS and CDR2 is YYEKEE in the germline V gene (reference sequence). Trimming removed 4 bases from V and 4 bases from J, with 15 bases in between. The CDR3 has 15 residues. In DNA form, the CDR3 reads TGTGCCAGCAGCAGGGACGCGACCCCTAATCAGCCCCAGCATTTT. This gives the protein CASSRDATPNQPQHF.

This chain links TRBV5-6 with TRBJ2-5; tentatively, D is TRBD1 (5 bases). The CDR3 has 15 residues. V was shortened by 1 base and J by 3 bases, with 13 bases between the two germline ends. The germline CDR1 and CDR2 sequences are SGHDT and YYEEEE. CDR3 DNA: TGTGCCAGCAGCTTGTTTCCGACAGTTAAAGAGACCCAGTACTTC. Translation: CASSLFPTVKETQYF.

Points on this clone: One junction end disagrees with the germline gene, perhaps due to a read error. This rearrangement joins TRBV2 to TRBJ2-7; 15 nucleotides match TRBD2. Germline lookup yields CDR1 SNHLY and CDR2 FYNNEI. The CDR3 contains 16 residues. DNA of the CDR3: TGTGCCAGCAGAGAAGGACTAGCGGGAGGGTGGGGGGAGCAGTACTTC. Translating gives CASREGLAGGWGEQYF. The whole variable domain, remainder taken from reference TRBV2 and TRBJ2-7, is EPEVTQTPSHQVTQMGQEVILRCVPISNHLYFYWYRQILGQKVEFLVSFYNNEISEKSEIFDDQFSVERPDGSNFTLKIRSTKLEDSAMYFCASREGLAGGWGEQYFGPGTRLTVT.

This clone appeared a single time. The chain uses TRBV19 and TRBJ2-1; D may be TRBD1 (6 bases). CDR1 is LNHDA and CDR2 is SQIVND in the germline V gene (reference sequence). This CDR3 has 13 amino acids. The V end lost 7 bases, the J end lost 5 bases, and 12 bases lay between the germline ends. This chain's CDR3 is CASKAGAHNEQFF. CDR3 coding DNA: TGTGCCAGTAAGGCAGGGGCTCACAATGAGCAGTTCTTC. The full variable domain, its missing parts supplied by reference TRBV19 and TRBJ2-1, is DGGITQSPKYLFRKEGQNVTLSCEQNLNHDAMYWYRQDPGQGLRLIYYSQIVNDFQKGDIAEGYSVSREKKESFPLTVTSAQKNPTAFYLCASKAGAHNEQFFGPGTRLTVL.

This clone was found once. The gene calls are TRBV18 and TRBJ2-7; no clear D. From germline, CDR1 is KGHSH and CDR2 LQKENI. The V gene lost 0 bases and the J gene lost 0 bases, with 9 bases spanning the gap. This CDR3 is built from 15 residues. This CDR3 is CASSPPSTSSYEQYF. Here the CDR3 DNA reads TGTGCCAGCTCACCACCGTCTACCAGCTCCTACGAGCAGTACTTC.

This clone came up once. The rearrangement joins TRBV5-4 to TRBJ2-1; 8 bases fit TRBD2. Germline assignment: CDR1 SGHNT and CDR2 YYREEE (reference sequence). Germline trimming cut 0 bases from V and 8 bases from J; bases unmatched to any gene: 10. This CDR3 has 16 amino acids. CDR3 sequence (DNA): TGTGCCAGCAGCTTGGGAGCAGCGGGAGTGTACTATGAGCAGTTCTTC. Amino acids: CASSLGAAGVYYEQFF.

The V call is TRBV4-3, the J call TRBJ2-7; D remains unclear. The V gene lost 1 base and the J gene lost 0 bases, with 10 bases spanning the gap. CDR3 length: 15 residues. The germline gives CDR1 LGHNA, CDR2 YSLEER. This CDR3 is CASSQVVHSSYEQYF. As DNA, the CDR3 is TGCGCCAGCAGCCAAGTAGTTCACAGCTCCTACGAGCAGTACTTC.

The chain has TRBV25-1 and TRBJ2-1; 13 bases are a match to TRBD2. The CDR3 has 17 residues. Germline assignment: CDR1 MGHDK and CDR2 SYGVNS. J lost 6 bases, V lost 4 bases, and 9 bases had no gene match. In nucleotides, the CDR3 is TGTGCCAGCAGTGTTCCCCTTCGGACTAGCGGGAGCAATGAGCAGTTCTTC. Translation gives CASSVPLRTSGSNEQFF.

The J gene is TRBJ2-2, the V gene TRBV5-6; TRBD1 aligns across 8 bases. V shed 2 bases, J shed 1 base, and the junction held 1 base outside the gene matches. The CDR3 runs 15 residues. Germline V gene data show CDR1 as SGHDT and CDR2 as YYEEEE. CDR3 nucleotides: TGTGCCAGCAGCTTCGGACAGGGGAACACCGGGGAGCTGTTTTTT. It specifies CASSFGQGNTGELFF.

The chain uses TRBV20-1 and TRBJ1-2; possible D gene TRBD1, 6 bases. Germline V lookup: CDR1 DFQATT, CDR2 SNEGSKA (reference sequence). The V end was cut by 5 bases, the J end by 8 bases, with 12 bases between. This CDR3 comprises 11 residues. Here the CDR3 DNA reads TGCAGTGCTGCAGGGGCGGGGGGCTACACCTTC. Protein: CSAAGAGGYTF.